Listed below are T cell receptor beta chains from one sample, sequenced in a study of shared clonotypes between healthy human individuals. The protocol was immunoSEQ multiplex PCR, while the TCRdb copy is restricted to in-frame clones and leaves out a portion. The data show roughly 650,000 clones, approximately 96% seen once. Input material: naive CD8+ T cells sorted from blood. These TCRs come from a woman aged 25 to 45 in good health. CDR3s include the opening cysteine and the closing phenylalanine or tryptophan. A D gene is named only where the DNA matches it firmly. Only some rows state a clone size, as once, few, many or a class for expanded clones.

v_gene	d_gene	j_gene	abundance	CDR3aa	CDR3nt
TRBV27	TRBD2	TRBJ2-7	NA	CASSPGLAAYEQYF	TGTGCCAGCAGTCCGGGACTAGCGGCCTACGAGCAGTACTTC
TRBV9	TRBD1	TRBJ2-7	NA	CASAAGTGLHEQYF	TGTGCCAGCGCGGCCGGGACAGGGCTCCACGAGCAGTACTTC
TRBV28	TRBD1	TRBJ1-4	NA	CASSTYRGHANEKLFF	TGTGCCAGCAGTACATACAGGGGGCATGCTAATGAAAAACTGTTTTTT
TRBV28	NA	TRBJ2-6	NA	CASSLWATSSGANVLTF	TGTGCCAGCAGTTTATGGGCCACCTCCTCTGGGGCCAACGTCCTGACTTTC
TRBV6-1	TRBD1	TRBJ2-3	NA	CATNQYRGVTDTQYF	TGTGCCACCAACCAGTACAGGGGCGTGACAGATACGCAGTATTTT
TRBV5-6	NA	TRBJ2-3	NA	CASSLELATRTDTQYF	TGTGCCAGCAGCTTGGAGCTAGCGACACGCACAGATACGCAGTATTTT
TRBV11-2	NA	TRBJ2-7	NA	CASSSPGIGAYEQYF	TGTGCCAGCAGCAGCCCAGGGATCGGCGCCTACGAGCAGTACTTC
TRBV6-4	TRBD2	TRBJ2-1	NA	CASPRTSESSYNEQFF	TGTGCCAGCCCTCGGACTAGCGAGAGCTCCTACAATGAGCAGTTCTTC
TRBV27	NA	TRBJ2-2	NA	CASSFGIAGTRHGELFF	TGTGCCAGCAGTTTTGGTATTGCGGGAACGAGGCACGGGGAGCTGTTTTTT
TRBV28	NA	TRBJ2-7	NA	CASSWDRFSTFSYEQYF	TGTGCCAGCAGTTGGGACCGTTTTTCCACTTTCTCCTACGAGCAGTACTTC
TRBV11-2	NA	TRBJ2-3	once	CASSLAGDTQYF	TGTGCCAGCAGCCTCGCTGGAGATACGCAGTATTTT
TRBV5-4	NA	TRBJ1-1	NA	CASSLGVYLGTSGTFEAFF	TGTGCCAGCAGCTTGGGGGTATACCTAGGGACAAGTGGGACTTTTGAAGCTTTCTTT
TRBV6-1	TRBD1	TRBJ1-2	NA	CASSEEGAAYGYTF	TGTGCCAGCAGTGAAGAGGGGGCCGCGTATGGCTACACCTTC
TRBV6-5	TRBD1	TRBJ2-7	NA	CASSYSTGERDEQYF	TGTGCCAGCAGTTACTCGACAGGGGAACGAGACGAGCAGTACTTC
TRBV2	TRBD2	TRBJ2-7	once	CASSLAGESYEQYF	TGTGCCAGCAGCTTAGCGGGAGAGTCCTACGAGCAGTACTTC
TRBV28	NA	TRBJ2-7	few	CASSHQGAGVYEQYF	TGTGCCAGCAGCCACCAGGGGGCGGGAGTCTACGAGCAGTACTTC
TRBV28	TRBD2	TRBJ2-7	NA	CASSFRGGPPEQYF	TGTGCCAGCAGTTTCCGGGGGGGGCCTCCGGAGCAGTACTTC
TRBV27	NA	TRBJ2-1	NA	CASSLPTSNEQFF	TGTGCCAGCAGTTTACCTACTAGCAATGAGCAGTTCTTC
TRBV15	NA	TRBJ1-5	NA	CATSAQPRRIPYSNQPQHF	TGTGCCACCAGCGCCCAGCCTAGACGGATACCTTATAGCAATCAGCCCCAGCATTTT
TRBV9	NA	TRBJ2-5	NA	CASSVGTSETQYF	TGTGCCAGCAGCGTAGGAACTAGCGAGACCCAGTACTTC
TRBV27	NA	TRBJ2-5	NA	CAREETQYF	TGTGCCAGGGAAGAGACCCAGTACTTC
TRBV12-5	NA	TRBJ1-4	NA	CASGFLGLGLETNEKLFF	TGTGCTAGTGGTTTTCTGGGGCTTGGACTCGAGACTAATGAAAAACTGTTTTTT